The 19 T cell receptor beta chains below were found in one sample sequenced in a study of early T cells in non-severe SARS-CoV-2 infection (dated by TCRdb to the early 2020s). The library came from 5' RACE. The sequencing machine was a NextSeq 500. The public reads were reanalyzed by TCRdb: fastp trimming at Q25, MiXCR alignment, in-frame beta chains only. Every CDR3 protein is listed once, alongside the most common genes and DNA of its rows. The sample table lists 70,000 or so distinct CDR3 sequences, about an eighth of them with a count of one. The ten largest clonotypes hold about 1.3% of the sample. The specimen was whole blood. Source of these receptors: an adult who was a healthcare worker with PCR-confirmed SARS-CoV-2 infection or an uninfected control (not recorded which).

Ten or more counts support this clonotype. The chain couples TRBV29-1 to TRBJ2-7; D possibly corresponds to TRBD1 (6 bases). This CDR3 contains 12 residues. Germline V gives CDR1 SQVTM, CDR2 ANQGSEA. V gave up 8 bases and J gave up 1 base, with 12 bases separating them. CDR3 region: CSTRTDSYEQYF. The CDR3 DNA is TGCAGCACCCGGACAGATTCCTACGAGCAGTACTTC.

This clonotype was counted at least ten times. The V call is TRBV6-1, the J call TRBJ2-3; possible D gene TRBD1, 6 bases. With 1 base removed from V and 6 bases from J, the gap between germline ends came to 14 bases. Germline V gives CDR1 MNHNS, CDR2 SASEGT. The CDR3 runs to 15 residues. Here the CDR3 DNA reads TGTGCCAGCAGTGAAGTTATCTCGAGGGGGGATACGCAGTATTTT. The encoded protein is CASSEVISRGDTQYF.

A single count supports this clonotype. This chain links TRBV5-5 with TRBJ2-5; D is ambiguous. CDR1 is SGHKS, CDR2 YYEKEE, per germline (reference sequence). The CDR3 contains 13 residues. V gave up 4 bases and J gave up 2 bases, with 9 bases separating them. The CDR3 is CASSPQDQETQYF. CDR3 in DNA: TGTGCCAGCAGCCCGCAGGATCAAGAGACCCAGTACTTC.

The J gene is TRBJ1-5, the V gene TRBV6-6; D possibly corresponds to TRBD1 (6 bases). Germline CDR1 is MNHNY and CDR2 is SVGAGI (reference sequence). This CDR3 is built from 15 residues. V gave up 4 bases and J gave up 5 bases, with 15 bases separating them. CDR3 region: CASSFTGTFDQPQHF. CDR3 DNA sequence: TGTGCCAGCAGTTTCACCGGGACATTCGATCAGCCCCAGCATTTT.

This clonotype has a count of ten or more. CDR3 in amino acids: CSARVPSGREDTQYF. The CDR3 nucleotides are TGCAGTGCTAGAGTCCCCAGCGGGAGGGAAGATACGCAGTATTTT. The chain uses TRBV20-1 and TRBJ2-3; TRBD2 aligns across 10 bases. CDR1 is DFQATT and CDR2 is SNEGSKA in the germline V gene (reference sequence). J lost 5 bases, V lost 1 base, and 6 bases had no gene match. The CDR3 contains 15 residues.

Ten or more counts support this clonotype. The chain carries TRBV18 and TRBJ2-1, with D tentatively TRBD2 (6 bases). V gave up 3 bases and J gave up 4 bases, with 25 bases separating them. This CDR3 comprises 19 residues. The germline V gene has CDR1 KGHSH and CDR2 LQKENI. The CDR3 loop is CASSPQGSTERAFYNEQFF. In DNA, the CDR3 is TGTGCCAGCTCACCCCAGGGTTCAACGGAGCGGGCCTTTTACAATGAGCAGTTCTTC.

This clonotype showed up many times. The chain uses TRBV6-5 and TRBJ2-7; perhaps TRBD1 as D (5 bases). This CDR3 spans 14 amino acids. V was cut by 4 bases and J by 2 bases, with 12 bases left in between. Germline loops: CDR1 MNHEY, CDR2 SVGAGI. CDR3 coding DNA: TGTGCCAGCAGTTCCGCCTCAGGGACCTACGAGCAGTACTTC. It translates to CASSSASGTYEQYF.

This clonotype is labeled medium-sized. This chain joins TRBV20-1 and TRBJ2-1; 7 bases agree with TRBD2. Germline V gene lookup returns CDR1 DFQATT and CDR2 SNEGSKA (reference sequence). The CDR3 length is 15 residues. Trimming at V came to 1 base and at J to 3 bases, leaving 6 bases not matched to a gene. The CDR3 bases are TGCAGTGCTAGAGGCACTAGCGAGGGCTACAATGAGCAGTTCTTC. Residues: CSARGTSEGYNEQFF.

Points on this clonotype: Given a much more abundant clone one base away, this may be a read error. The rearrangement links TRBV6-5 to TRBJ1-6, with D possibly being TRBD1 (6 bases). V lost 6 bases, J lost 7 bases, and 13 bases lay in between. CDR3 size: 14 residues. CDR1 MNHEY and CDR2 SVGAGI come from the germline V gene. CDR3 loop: CASRRQAPNSPLHF. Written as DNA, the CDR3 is TGTGCCAGCAGGCGACAGGCGCCGAATTCACCCCTCCACTTT.

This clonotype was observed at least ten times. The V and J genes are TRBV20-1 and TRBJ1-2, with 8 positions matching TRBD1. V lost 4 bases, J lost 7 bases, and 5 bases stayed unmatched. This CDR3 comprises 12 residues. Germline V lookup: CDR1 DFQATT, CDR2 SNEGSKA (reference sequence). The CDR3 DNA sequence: TGCAGTGCTAAGACAGGGGTCGGTGGCTACACCTTC. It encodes CSAKTGVGGYTF.

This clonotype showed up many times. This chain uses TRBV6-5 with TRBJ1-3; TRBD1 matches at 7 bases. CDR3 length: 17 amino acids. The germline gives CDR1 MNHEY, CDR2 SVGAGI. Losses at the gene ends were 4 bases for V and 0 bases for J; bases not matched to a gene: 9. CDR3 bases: TGTGCCAGCAGTTCCTCCCGGGACAGACACTCTGGAAACACCATATATTTT. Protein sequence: CASSSSRDRHSGNTIYF.

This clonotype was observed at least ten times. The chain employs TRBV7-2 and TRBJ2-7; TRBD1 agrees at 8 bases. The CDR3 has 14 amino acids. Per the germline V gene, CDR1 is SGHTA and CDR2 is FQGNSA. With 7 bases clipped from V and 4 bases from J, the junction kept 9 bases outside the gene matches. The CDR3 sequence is CASTNDRGRYEQYF. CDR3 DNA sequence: TGTGCCAGCACCAACGACAGGGGTCGGTACGAGCAGTACTTC.

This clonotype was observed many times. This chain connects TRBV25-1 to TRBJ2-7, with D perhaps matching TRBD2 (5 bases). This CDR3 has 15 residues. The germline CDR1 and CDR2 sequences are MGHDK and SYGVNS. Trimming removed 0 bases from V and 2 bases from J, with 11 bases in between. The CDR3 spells CASSEYAGVPYEQYF. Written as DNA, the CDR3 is TGTGCCAGCAGTGAATATGCGGGTGTCCCCTACGAGCAGTACTTC.

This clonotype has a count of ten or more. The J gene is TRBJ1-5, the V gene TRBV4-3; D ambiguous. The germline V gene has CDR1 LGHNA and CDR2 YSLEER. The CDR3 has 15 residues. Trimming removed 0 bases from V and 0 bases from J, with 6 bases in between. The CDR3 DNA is TGCGCCAGCAGCCAAGATGCCATTAGCAATCAGCCCCAGCATTTT. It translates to CASSQDAISNQPQHF.

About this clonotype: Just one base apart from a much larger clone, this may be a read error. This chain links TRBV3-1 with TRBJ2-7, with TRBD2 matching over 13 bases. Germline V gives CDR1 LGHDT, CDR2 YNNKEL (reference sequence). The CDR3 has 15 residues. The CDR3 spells CASSQATSGGYEQNF. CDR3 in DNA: TGTGCCAGCAGCCAAGCGACTAGCGGGGGGTACGAGCAGAACTTC.

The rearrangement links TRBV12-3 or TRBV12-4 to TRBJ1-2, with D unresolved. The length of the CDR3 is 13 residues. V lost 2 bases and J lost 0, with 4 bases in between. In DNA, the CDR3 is TGTGCCAGCAGTTTAATGGCTAACTATGGCTACACCTTC. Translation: CASSLMANYGYTF.

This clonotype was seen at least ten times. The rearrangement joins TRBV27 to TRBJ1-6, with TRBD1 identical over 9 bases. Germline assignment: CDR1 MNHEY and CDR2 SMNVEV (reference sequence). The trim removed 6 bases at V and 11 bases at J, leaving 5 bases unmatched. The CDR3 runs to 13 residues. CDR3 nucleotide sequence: TGTGCCAGCAGGGACAGGGGATCGGCACCCCTCCACTTT. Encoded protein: CASRDRGSAPLHF.

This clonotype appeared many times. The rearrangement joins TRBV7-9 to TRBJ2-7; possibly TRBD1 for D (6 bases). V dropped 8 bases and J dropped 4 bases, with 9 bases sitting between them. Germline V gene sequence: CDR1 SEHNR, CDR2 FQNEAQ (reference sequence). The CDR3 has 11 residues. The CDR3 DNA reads TGTGCCAGCCGAGGGGGATACGAGCAGTACTTC. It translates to CASRGGYEQYF.

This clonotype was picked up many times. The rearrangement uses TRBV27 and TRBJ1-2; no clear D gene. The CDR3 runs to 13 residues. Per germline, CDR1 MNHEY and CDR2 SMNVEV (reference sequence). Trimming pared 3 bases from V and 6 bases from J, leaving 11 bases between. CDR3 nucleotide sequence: TGTGCCAGCAGTTTTAGAGGATCAGATGGCTACACCTTC. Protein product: CASSFRGSDGYTF.